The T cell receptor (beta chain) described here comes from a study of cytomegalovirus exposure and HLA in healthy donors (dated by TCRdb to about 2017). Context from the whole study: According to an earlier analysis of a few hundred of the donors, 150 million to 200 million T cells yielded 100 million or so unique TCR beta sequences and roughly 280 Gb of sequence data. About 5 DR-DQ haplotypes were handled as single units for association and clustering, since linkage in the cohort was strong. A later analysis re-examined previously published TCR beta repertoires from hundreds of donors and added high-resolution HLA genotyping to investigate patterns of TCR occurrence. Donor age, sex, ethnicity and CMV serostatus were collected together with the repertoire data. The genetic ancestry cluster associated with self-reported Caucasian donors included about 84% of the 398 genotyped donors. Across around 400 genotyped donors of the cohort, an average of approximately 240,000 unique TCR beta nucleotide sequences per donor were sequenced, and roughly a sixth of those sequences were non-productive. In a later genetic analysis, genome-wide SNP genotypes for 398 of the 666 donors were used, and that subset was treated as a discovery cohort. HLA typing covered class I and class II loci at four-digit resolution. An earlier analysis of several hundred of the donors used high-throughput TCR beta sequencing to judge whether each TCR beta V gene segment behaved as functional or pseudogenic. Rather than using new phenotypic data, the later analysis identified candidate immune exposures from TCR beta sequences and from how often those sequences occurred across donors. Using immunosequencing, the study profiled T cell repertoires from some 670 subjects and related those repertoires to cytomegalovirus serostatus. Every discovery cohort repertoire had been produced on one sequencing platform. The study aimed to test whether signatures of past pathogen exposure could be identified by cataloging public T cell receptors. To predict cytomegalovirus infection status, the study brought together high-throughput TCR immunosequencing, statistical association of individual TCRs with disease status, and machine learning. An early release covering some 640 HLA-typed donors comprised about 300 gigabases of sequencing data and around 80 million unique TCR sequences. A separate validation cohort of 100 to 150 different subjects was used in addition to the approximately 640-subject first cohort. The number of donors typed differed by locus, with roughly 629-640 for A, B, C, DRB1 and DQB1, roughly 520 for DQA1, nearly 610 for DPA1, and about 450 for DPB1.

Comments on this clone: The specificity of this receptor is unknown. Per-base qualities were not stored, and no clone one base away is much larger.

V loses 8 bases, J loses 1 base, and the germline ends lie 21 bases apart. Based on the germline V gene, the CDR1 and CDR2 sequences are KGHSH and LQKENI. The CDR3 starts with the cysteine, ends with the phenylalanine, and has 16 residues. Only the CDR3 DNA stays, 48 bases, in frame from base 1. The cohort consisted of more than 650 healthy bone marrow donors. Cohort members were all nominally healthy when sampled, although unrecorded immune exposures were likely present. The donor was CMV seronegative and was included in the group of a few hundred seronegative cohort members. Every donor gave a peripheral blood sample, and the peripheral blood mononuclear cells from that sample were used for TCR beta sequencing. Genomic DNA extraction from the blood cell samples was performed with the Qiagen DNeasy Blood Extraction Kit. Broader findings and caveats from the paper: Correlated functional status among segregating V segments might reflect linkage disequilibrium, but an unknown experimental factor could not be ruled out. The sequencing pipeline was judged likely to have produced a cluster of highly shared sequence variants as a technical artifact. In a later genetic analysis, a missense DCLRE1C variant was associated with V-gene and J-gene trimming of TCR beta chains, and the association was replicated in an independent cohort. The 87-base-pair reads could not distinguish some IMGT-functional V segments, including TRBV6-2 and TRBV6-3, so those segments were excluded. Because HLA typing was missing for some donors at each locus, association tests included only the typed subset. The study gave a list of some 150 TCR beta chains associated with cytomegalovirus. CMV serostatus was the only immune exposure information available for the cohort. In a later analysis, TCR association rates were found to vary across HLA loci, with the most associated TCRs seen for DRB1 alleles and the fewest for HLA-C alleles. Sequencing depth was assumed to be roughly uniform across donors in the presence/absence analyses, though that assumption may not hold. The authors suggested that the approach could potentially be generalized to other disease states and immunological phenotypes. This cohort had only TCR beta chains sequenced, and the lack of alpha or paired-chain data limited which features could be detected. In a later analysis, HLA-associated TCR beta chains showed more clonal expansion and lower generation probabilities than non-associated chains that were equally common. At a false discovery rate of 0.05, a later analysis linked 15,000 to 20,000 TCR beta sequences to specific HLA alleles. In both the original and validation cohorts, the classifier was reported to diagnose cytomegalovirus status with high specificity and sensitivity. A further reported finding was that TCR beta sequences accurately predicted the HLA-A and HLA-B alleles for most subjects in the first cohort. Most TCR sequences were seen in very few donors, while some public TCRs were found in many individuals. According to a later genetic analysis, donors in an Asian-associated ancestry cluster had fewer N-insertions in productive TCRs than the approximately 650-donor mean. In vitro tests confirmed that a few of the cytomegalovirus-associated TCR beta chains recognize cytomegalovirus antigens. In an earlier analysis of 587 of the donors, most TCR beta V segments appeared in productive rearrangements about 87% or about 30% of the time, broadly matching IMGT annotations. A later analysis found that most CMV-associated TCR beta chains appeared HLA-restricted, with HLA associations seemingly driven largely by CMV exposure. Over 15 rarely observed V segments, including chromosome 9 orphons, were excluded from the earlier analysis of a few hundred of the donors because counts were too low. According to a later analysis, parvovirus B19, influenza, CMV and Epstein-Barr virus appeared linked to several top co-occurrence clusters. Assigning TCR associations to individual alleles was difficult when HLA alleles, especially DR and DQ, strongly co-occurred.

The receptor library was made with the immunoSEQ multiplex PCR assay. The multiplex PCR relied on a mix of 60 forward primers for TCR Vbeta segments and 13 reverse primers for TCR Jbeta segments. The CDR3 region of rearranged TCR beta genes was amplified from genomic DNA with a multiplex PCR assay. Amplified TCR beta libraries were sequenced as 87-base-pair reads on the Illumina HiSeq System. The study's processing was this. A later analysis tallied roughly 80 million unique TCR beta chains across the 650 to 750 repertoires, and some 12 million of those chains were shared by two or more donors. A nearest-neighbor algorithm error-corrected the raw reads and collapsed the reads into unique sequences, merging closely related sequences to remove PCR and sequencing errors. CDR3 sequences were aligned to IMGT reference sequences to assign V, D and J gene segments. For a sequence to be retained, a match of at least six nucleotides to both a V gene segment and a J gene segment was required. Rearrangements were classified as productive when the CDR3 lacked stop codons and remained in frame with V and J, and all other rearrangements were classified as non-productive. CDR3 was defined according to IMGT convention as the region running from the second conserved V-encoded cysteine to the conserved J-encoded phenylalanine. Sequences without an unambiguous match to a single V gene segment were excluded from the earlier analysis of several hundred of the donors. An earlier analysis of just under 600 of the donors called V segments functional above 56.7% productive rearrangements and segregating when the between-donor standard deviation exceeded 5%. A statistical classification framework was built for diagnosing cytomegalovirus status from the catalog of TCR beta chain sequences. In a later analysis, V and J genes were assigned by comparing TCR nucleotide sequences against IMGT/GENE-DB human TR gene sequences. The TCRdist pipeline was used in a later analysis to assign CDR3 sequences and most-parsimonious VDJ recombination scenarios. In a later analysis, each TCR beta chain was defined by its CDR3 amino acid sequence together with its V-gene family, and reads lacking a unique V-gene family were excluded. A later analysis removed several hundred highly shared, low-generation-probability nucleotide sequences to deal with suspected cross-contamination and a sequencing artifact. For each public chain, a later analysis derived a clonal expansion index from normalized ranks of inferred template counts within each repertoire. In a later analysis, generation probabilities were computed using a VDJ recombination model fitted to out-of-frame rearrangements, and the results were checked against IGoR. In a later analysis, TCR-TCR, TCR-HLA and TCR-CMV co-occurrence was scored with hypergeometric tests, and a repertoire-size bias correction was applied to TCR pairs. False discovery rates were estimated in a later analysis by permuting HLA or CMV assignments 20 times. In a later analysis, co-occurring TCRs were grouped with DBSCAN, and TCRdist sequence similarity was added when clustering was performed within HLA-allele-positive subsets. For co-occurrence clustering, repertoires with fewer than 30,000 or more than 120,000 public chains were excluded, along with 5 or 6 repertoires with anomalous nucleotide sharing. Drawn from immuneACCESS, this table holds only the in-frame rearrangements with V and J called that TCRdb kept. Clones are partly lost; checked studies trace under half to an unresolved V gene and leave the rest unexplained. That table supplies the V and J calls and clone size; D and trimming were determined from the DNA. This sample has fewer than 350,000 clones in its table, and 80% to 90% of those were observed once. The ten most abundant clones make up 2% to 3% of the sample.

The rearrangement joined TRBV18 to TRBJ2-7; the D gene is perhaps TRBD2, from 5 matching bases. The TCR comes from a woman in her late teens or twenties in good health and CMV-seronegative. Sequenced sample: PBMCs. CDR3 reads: CASTTRRSGRSYEQYF. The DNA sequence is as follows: TGTGCCAGCACAACAAGGCGGTCTGGGAGATCCTACGAGCAGTACTTC.